A single sample is the source of the 19 T cell receptor beta chains below, sequenced in a study of blood T cell repertoires in COVID-19. The assay was immunoSEQ multiplex PCR, and TCRdb's table has in-frame clones only and misses some. The sample holds under 140,000 clones, 87% seen once. The sequencing sample was made of peripheral blood. All receptors come from a human donor in a cohort sampled during active COVID-19.

The CDR3, as DNA: TGTGCTAGTGGTACTCAAACCGGGGGTAAGGCTTTCTTT. Translated, it gives CASGTQTGGKAFF. The V call is TRBV12-5, the J call TRBJ1-1, with D tentatively TRBD1 (5 bases). The germline CDR1 and CDR2 sequences are LGHNT and FRNRAP. V was pared by 5 bases and J by 11 bases, with 18 bases between. The CDR3 spans 13 residues.

In its sample, this clone was seen a few times. The chain combines TRBV18 with TRBJ2-7, with D possibly being TRBD2 (6 bases). The CDR3 runs 13 residues. Trimming cost V 6 bases and J 7 bases, with 16 bases left between them. CDR1 and CDR2 (germline): KGHSH, LQKENI. The CDR3 spells CASSQRTEGEQYF. In nucleotides, the CDR3 is TGTGCCAGCTCCCAACGGACGGAGGGAGAGCAGTACTTC.

This clone was seen once. The V call is TRBV5-4, the J call TRBJ1-1; tentative D call: TRBD1 (6 bases). With 3 bases removed from V and 3 bases from J, the gap between germline ends came to 15 bases. The CDR3 totals 15 residues. Germline lookup yields CDR1 SGHNT and CDR2 YYREEE (reference sequence). The CDR3 region is CASSWQGLRDTEAFF. The CDR3 DNA reads TGTGCCAGCAGCTGGCAGGGGCTTAGGGACACTGAAGCTTTCTTT.

V is TRBV18 and J is TRBJ2-7; 12 positions match TRBD1. Looked up from germline, CDR1 is KGHSH and CDR2 is LQKENI. The CDR3 extends over 15 amino acids. J lost 5 bases, V lost 1 base, and 3 bases had no gene match. The CDR3 DNA reads as TGTGCCAGCTCACCACTTGGGACAGGGGGCAACGAGCAGTACTTC. Amino acids: CASSPLGTGGNEQYF.

The chain has TRBV9 and TRBJ1-2; a weak D match, TRBD1 (5 bases). Per germline, CDR1 SGDLS and CDR2 YYNGEE. V shed 1 base and J shed 4 bases, with 8 bases lying between them. The CDR3 contains 13 residues. The chain's CDR3 is CASSVFRGYGYTF. The CDR3 nucleotides are TGTGCCAGCAGCGTATTTAGGGGCTATGGCTACACCTTC.

There are many counts of this clone. V and J are TRBV21-1 and TRBJ1-1; TRBD1, the table's D call, was not compared with the DNA. TRBV21-1 is a pseudogene. The CDR3 is 20 residues long. The CDR3 DNA sequence: TGTGCCAGCAGCCTTCAGGGACGGGGTAGGCAGGGGACATTGAACACTGAAGCTTTCTTT. Protein product: CASSLQGRGRQGTLNTEAFF.

This clone was found once. The CDR3 loop reads CASSPGTGGRETQYF. In nucleotides, the CDR3 is TGTGCCAGCAGTCCAGGGACAGGGGGCAGGGAGACCCAGTACTTC. The V gene is TRBV28, the J gene TRBJ2-5, with 12 bases fitting TRBD1. Germline loops: CDR1 MDHEN, CDR2 SYDVKM. The CDR3 is 15 residues long. Trimming cost V 5 bases and J 5 bases; bases outside gene matches: 6. The entire variable domain, with the rest obtained from reference TRBV28 and TRBJ2-5, is as follows: DVKVTQSSRYLVKRTGEKVFLECVQDMDHENMFWYRQDPGLGLRLIYFSYDVKMKEKGDIPEGYSVSREKKERFSLILESASTNQTSMYLCASSPGTGGRETQYFGPGTRLLVL.

In the case of this clone: This CDR3 is also generated by other DNA sequences in the sample. The chain uses TRBV5-1 and TRBJ2-4; 7 bases fit TRBD1. J gave up 4 bases and V 0 bases, and 1 base lay outside the gene matches. The CDR3 length is 14 residues. CDR1 is SGHRS, CDR2 YFSETQ, per germline. CDR3 DNA sequence: TGCGCCAGCAGCTTGGGGGACAGAAAAAACATTCAGTACTTC. Its protein product is CASSLGDRKNIQYF. Variable domain in full (rest from reference TRBV5-1 and TRBJ2-4): KAGVTQTPRYLIKTRGQQVTLSCSPISGHRSVSWYQQTPGQGLQFLFEYFSETQRNKGNFPGRFSGRQFSNSRSEMNVSTLELGDSALYLCASSLGDRKNIQYFGAGTRLSVL.

CDR3 bases: TGTGCCAGCAGTCTGGGACAGCGCTACGAGCAGTACTTC. It translates to CASSLGQRYEQYF. This chain connects TRBV28 to TRBJ2-7; TRBD1 aligns across 7 bases. Germline V gene lookup returns CDR1 MDHEN and CDR2 SYDVKM. V dropped 5 bases and J dropped 3; count of bases not matched to a gene: 4. The CDR3 totals 13 residues.

The rearrangement uses TRBV2 and TRBJ2-2; possible D gene TRBD1, 5 bases. The CDR3 contains 15 residues. With 5 bases removed from V and 0 bases from J, the gap between germline ends came to 10 bases. Germline loops: CDR1 SNHLY, CDR2 FYNNEI. CDR3 sequence (DNA): TGTGCCAGCAGTAACGACAGACCGAACACCGGGGAGCTGTTTTTT. This encodes CASSNDRPNTGELFF.

This clone was counted between two and nine times. The chain combines TRBV7-9 with TRBJ2-1; D not certain. V lost 6 bases and J lost 9, with 12 bases in between. CDR1 SEHNR and CDR2 FQNEAQ come from the germline V gene (reference sequence). This CDR3 is 12 amino acids long. This CDR3 is CASSRVRGEQFF. CDR3 nucleotide sequence: TGTGCCAGCAGTCGGGTCCGAGGTGAGCAGTTCTTC.

The chain uses TRBV10-3 and TRBJ2-7; 11 bases map to TRBD2. Trimming at V came to 4 bases and at J to 4 bases, leaving 6 bases not matched to a gene. This CDR3 is 15 amino acids long. In germline, CDR1 is ENHRY, CDR2 SYGVKD. In DNA, the CDR3 is TGTGCCATCAGTGTAGGGACTAGCGGAGGGTACGAGCAGTACTTC. Amino acids: CAISVGTSGGYEQYF.

The genes are TRBV5-6 and TRBJ1-3; D is perhaps TRBD1 (5 bases). This CDR3 comprises 18 residues. V was pared by 0 bases and J by 0 bases, with 16 bases between. Germline V gives CDR1 SGHDT, CDR2 YYEEEE. CDR3: CASSLEGVGQRSGNTIYF. The CDR3 DNA follows: TGTGCCAGCAGCTTGGAAGGCGTGGGGCAACGCTCTGGAAACACCATATATTTT.

The rearrangement joins TRBV6-6 to TRBJ2-1; 12 bases line up with TRBD2. The trim removed 6 bases at V and 10 bases at J, leaving 10 bases unmatched. CDR3 length: 15 residues. Germline V gene sequence: CDR1 MNHNY, CDR2 SVGAGI (reference sequence). Written as DNA, the CDR3 is TGTGCCAGCAGATCTAGACTAGCGGGAGTCGAAGAGCAGTTCTTC. This sequence encodes CASRSRLAGVEEQFF.

This clone was observed once. V is TRBV19 and J is TRBJ2-2; 7 nucleotides match TRBD1. V gave up 8 bases and J gave up 4 bases; unmatched junction bases: 19. The CDR3 is 18 residues long. CDR1 is LNHDA and CDR2 is SQIVND in the germline V gene (reference sequence). CDR3 region: CASGSYGKGASVTGELFF. The CDR3 DNA reads TGTGCCAGTGGTTCCTACGGGAAGGGGGCTTCGGTCACCGGGGAGCTGTTTTTT.

The chain uses TRBV9 and TRBJ2-2, with TRBD1 matching over 10 bases. In germline, CDR1 is SGDLS, CDR2 YYNGEE. The CDR3 runs to 15 residues. V dropped 0 bases and J dropped 9; count of bases not matched to a gene: 5. The CDR3 sequence is CASSVGGTGAWELFF. DNA for the CDR3: TGTGCCAGCAGCGTAGGCGGGACAGGGGCCTGGGAGCTGTTTTTT.

This chain uses TRBV18 with TRBJ2-1, with a possible D match to TRBD2 (5 bases). Germline assignment: CDR1 KGHSH and CDR2 LQKENI. The V end lost 3 bases, the J end lost 0 bases, and 9 bases lay between the germline ends. There are 15 residues in the CDR3. The CDR3, as DNA: TGTGCCAGCTCACCCGACTATAACTCCTACAATGAGCAGTTCTTC. The encoded protein is CASSPDYNSYNEQFF.

This CDR3 reads CAWEGVREEREGSRGAQETQYF. In DNA form, the CDR3 reads TGTGCCTGGGAGGGGGTCAGGGAGGAGCGGGAGGGCTCCCGAGGGGCTCAAGAGACCCAGTACTTC. The chain links TRBV30 to TRBJ2-5; 10 nucleotides agree with TRBD2. The J segment lost 2 bases and the V segment lost 5 bases, leaving 29 bases of the junction unmatched. The germline gives CDR1 GTSNPN, CDR2 SVGIG (reference sequence). The CDR3 runs to 22 residues. Complete variable domain (other parts from reference TRBV30 and TRBJ2-5): SQTIHQWPATLVQPVGSPLSLECTVEGTSNPNLYWYRQAAGRGLQLLFYSVGIGQISSEVPQNLSASRPQDRQFILSSKKLLLSDSGFYLCAWEGVREEREGSRGAQETQYFGPGTRLLVL.

This clone has a single count. The J gene is TRBJ2-1, the V gene TRBV4-3; 9 bases are a match to TRBD1. CDR3 length: 14 amino acids. Germline V gene lookup returns CDR1 LGHNA and CDR2 YSLEER. V dropped 4 bases and J dropped 7; count of bases not matched to a gene: 5. The DNA for the CDR3 is TGCGCCAGCAGCCGGGGGGACAGGGTTAATGAGCAGTTCTTC. Its protein is CASSRGDRVNEQFF.